These T cell receptor beta chains were read from a single sample in a study of cytomegalovirus exposure and HLA in healthy donors. Here immunoSEQ multiplex PCR was the method, and the copy in TCRdb shows in-frame clones only, minus some. Its table lists over 100,000 clones. Sequencing used PBMCs. These receptor sequences come from a man between 18 and 35 years old in good health and CMV-seronegative. CDR3s include the opening cysteine and the closing phenylalanine or tryptophan. A D gene is named only where the DNA matches it firmly. The size entry is marked missing in some rows and otherwise reads once, few, many or a size class.

TRBV5-1	-	13	TRBJ2-3	-	CASSPGVTDTQYF	TGCGCCAGCAGCCCCGGAGTGACAGATACGCAGTATTTT
TRBV6-5	-	15	TRBJ1-4	-	CASSYGGSSNEKLFF	TGTGCCAGCAGTTACGGTGGCAGTTCGAATGAAAAACTGTTTTTT
TRBV2	-	14	TRBJ1-6	TRBD1	CASSWTGGNSPLHF	TGTGCCAGCAGTTGGACAGGGGGCAATTCACCCCTCCACTTT
TRBV9	-	15	TRBJ2-5	TRBD2	CASSVSSGRGETQYF	TGTGCCAGCAGCGTTTCTAGCGGGAGGGGAGAGACCCAGTACTTC
TRBV5-1	-	14	TRBJ2-5	-	CASSRGASQETQYF	TGCGCCAGCAGCCGGGGGGCCTCCCAAGAGACCCAGTACTTC
TRBV7-2	-	17	TRBJ1-1	-	CASSHPFVGTLNTEAFF	TGTGCCAGCAGCCATCCCTTTGTTGGGACATTGAACACTGAAGCTTTCTTT
TRBV5-4	-	13	TRBJ2-5	-	CASSKGRGETQYF	TGTGCCAGCTCGAAAGGGAGAGGAGAGACCCAGTACTTC
TRBV5-4	-	15	TRBJ2-5	TRBD2	CASSPTAGGKETQYF	TGTGCCAGCAGCCCCACAGCGGGGGGTAAAGAGACCCAGTACTTC
TRBV6-6	-	15	TRBJ2-1	TRBD1	CASLDRDRGINEQFF	TGTGCCAGCCTTGATCGGGACAGGGGGATAAATGAGCAGTTCTTC
TRBV28	-	8	TRBJ2-7	-	CGSYEQYF	TGCGGCTCCTACGAGCAGTACTTC
TRBV7-3	-	13	TRBJ2-3	-	CASSASRADTQYF	TGTGCCAGCAGCGCCTCGAGAGCAGATACGCAGTATTTT
TRBV6-1	-	14	TRBJ1-4	-	CASSASGTNEKLFF	TGTGCCAGCAGTGCCAGTGGAACTAATGAAAAACTGTTTTTT
TRBV5-4	-	14	TRBJ2-7	-	CASSSQGSSYEQYF	TGTGCCAGCAGCTCCCAGGGGTCCTCCTACGAGCAGTACTTC
TRBV20-1	-	11	TRBJ1-1	-	CSASTDTEAFF	TGCAGTGCTTCGACAGACACTGAAGCTTTCTTT
TRBV7-2	-	14	TRBJ1-1	-	CASSLNSLDTEAFF	TGTGCCAGCAGCCTGAATAGCCTTGACACTGAAGCTTTCTTT
TRBV7-9	-	15	TRBJ1-2	TRBD1	CASSLLDREDYGYTF	TGTGCCAGCAGCTTACTGGACAGGGAGGACTATGGCTACACCTTC
TRBV28	-	14	TRBJ1-2	TRBD1	CASSSEDRGYGYTF	TGTGCCAGCAGTTCCGAAGACAGGGGCTATGGCTACACCTTC
TRBV11-2	-	13	TRBJ1-2	-	CASRSGERYGYTF	TGTGCCAGCAGGTCAGGGGAACGGTATGGCTACACCTTC
TRBV28	-	15	TRBJ1-1	-	CASSAGFPRGTEAFF	TGTGCCAGCAGTGCAGGGTTCCCAAGGGGAACTGAAGCTTTCTTT
TRBV7-9	-	18	TRBJ2-2	TRBD2	CASSRTGGATKNTGELFF	TGTGCCAGCAGCCGAACGGGGGGGGCCACGAAGAACACCGGGGAGCTGTTTTTT
TRBV5-1	-	15	TRBJ1-4	TRBD1	CASSARTGGNEKLFF	TGCGCCAGCAGCGCCCGGACAGGGGGGAACGAAAAACTGTTTTTT
TRBV9	-	12	TRBJ1-4	-	CASSLREGELFF	TGTGCCAGCAGCCTAAGGGAGGGGGAACTGTTTTTT
TRBV2	-	15	TRBJ2-1	TRBD2	CASRAGLAGGNEQFF	TGTGCCAGCAGGGCTGGACTAGCGGGGGGCAATGAGCAGTTCTTC
TRBV19	-	15	TRBJ1-2	TRBD1	CASSTILRDRAGYTF	TGTGCCAGTAGTACAATACTCCGGGACAGGGCTGGCTACACCTTC
TRBV4-3	-	17	TRBJ2-7	-	CASSQENRGSRRDEQYF	TGCGCCAGCAGCCAAGAGAACCGGGGCAGCCGGAGGGACGAGCAGTACTTC
TRBV5-4	-	14	TRBJ2-7	-	CASSLGLGTYEQYF	TGTGCCAGCAGCTTGGGACTAGGAACCTACGAGCAGTACTTC
TRBV19	-	15	TRBJ2-1	TRBD2	CASSISGGSYNEQFF	TGTGCCAGTAGTATCTCGGGAGGTTCCTACAATGAGCAGTTCTTC
TRBV10-3	-	13	TRBJ1-5	-	CAISELENQPQHF	TGTGCCATCAGTGAACTGGAGAATCAGCCCCAGCATTTT
TRBV11-3	-	15	TRBJ2-1	TRBD2	CASSPGTSGSNEQFF	TGTGCCAGCAGCCCCGGGACTAGCGGCTCCAATGAGCAGTTCTTC
TRBV9	-	15	TRBJ2-7	TRBD2	CASSVDAGESYEQYF	TGTGCCAGCAGCGTAGACGCGGGGGAAAGTTACGAGCAGTACTTC
TRBV25-1	-	16	TRBJ2-3	TRBD2	CASTWGGESGTDTQYF	TGTGCCAGCACTTGGGGGGGGGAGTCCGGCACAGATACGCAGTATTTT
TRBV13	-	15	TRBJ2-3	TRBD1	CASSLLKGAEDTQYF	TGTGCCAGCAGCTTATTGAAGGGGGCTGAGGATACGCAGTATTTT
TRBV29-1	-	13	TRBJ1-2	TRBD1	CSVERGQGDGYTF	TGCAGCGTTGAACGGGGACAGGGTGATGGCTACACCTTC
TRBV30	-	11	TRBJ1-1	TRBD1	CAWSVRGMAFF	TGTGCCTGGAGTGTCAGGGGGATGGCTTTCTTT
TRBV19	-	12	TRBJ1-5	-	CASSLLNQPQHF	TGTGCCAGTAGTCTCCTCAATCAGCCCCAGCATTTT
TRBV6-1	medium-sized	15	TRBJ2-2	-	CASSKDVGETGELFF	TGTGCCAGCAGTAAGGACGTAGGGGAAACCGGGGAGCTGTTTTTT
TRBV28	-	13	TRBJ1-3	-	CASSWTTGNTIYF	TGTGCCAGCAGCTGGACAACTGGAAACACCATATATTTT
TRBV9	-	17	TRBJ1-4	-	CASSWSGGERSKEKLFF	TGTGCCAGCAGCTGGTCAGGAGGCGAAAGATCAAAGGAAAAACTGTTTTTT
TRBV10-3	-	12	TRBJ1-5	-	CAINSQGQPQHF	TGTGCCATCAATTCTCAGGGGCAGCCCCAGCATTTT
TRBV9	-	14	TRBJ2-1	TRBD2	CASSVGSSGREQFF	TGTGCCAGCAGCGTAGGGTCTAGCGGGAGGGAGCAGTTCTTC
TRBV6-6	-	13	TRBJ1-3	-	CASTPQSGNTIYF	TGTGCCAGTACCCCCCAGTCTGGAAACACCATATATTTT
TRBV29-1	-	15	TRBJ2-5	-	CSVERVQAIRETQYF	TGCAGCGTTGAAAGGGTACAGGCTATTCGGGAGACCCAGTACTTC
TRBV10-3	-	14	TRBJ1-1	-	CAISDKGVNTEAFF	TGTGCCATCAGTGATAAGGGGGTGAACACTGAAGCTTTCTTT
TRBV4-2	-	14	TRBJ2-3	-	CASSQGYAGNTQYF	TGTGCCAGCAGCCAAGGCTATGCGGGTAATACGCAGTATTTT
TRBV10-3	-	16	TRBJ2-7	-	CAISETRGAYSYEQYF	TGTGCCATCAGTGAAACCAGGGGGGCTTACTCCTACGAGCAGTACTTC
TRBV7-8	-	14	TRBJ2-7	-	CASSLVEVNYEQYF	TGTGCCAGCAGCTTAGTCGAGGTGAACTACGAGCAGTACTTC
TRBV7-8	-	14	TRBJ1-6	-	CASSLDSRNSPLHF	TGTGCCAGCAGCTTGGACTCGAGGAATTCACCCCTCCACTTT
TRBV19	-	15	TRBJ2-5	TRBD1	CASSFTGAKQETQYF	TGTGCCAGTAGTTTTACAGGGGCTAAACAAGAGACCCAGTACTTC
TRBV5-1	-	16	TRBJ1-1	TRBD1	CASSLEVDRVGTEAFF	TGCGCCAGCAGCTTGGAAGTCGACAGGGTGGGGACTGAAGCTTTCTTT
TRBV2	-	11	TRBJ2-1	-	CASSPQGGEFF	TGTGCCAGCAGTCCCCAGGGGGGAGAGTTCTTC
TRBV28	-	16	TRBJ2-5	TRBD2	CASSLSVAGADETQYF	TGTGCCAGCAGTTTATCTGTAGCGGGAGCGGATGAGACCCAGTACTTC
TRBV5-1	-	17	TRBJ2-5	TRBD2	CASSLEASGRWKETQYF	TGCGCCAGCAGCTTGGAGGCTAGCGGGAGGTGGAAAGAGACCCAGTACTTC
TRBV5-1	-	18	TRBJ2-5	TRBD2	CASSPLASGVATQETQYF	TGCGCCAGCAGCCCCCTTGCTAGCGGGGTAGCTACCCAAGAGACCCAGTACTTC
TRBV6-1	-	13	TRBJ1-5	-	CATTLMSNQPQHF	TGTGCCACCACCCTAATGAGCAATCAGCCCCAGCATTTT
TRBV6-7	-	15	TRBJ1-1	-	CASSYYGLVSPEAFF	TGTGCCAGCAGTTACTACGGGTTAGTAAGCCCTGAAGCTTTCTTT